A selection of T cell receptor beta chains follows, all from one sample in a study of T cell changes during pregnancy in multiple sclerosis. Here immunoSEQ multiplex PCR was the method, and the copy in TCRdb shows in-frame clones only, minus some. Of roughly 50,000 clones in the sample, roughly 92% were seen once. The sample was CD4+ T cells from peripheral blood mononuclear cells, taken in the third trimester of pregnancy. These receptors were taken from a female donor with multiple sclerosis, enrolled in a pregnancy study. The CDR3 runs from the conserved cysteine through the conserved F or W. D genes are given only for firm matches. Part of the rows lack a size; the others show once, few, many or a class for expanded clones.

TRBJ1-2	.	TRBV19	.	TGTGCCAGTAGTATAGATTACAGCAACTATGGCTACACCTTC	CASSIDYSNYGYTF
TRBJ2-1	.	TRBV28	TRBD2	TGTGCCAGCAGTGTACTTCTCGGGACTAGCAGGAATGAGCAGTTCTTC	CASSVLLGTSRNEQFF
TRBJ2-1	.	TRBV28	.	TGTGCCAGCAGTTTAGTCACAGGGAAGCAGTTCTTC	CASSLVTGKQFF
TRBJ1-6	.	TRBV7-8	.	TGTGCCAGCAGCTTAAGTCTCGGGGGAAGGTCGAATTCACCCCTCCACTTT	CASSLSLGGRSNSPLHF
TRBJ1-1	few	TRBV4-1	.	TGCGCCAGCAGCCAAGTGCTGGGCTGGAACACTGAAGCTTTCTTT	CASSQVLGWNTEAFF
TRBJ2-1	.	TRBV2	TRBD2	TGTGCCAGCAGGTGGGGGGCGGGGGGTTTTAGCTCCTACAATGAGCAGTTCTTC	CASRWGAGGFSSYNEQFF
TRBJ1-3	.	TRBV18	TRBD1	TGTGCCAGCTCACCCTGGACAGGGGCGAACTCTGGAAACACCATATATTTT	CASSPWTGANSGNTIYF
TRBJ1-2	.	TRBV5-1	TRBD1	TGCGCCAGCAGCTTGCCCGGACAGGGTATGGGCTACACCTTC	CASSLPGQGMGYTF
TRBJ2-1	once	TRBV11-3	.	TGTGCCAGCAGCTTAGCTTTCGGGAATCGCAATGAGCAGTTCTTC	CASSLAFGNRNEQFF
TRBJ2-7	.	TRBV2	.	TGTGCCAGCAGTTCTGACAGGAGACCCTACGAGCAGTACTTC	CASSSDRRPYEQYF
TRBJ2-7	once	TRBV18	TRBD2	TGTGCCAGCTCACCACGTTCTAGCGGAGTCTACGAGCAGTACTTC	CASSPRSSGVYEQYF
TRBJ2-1	.	TRBV6-1	TRBD2	TGTGCCAGCAGTGCCGGGACTAGCGGTCGCGATGAGCAGTTCTTC	CASSAGTSGRDEQFF
TRBJ1-2	.	TRBV6-5	.	TGTGCCAGCAGTTACTCTTTAGCGGCCCTCACCTTC	CASSYSLAALTF
TRBJ2-5	.	TRBV11-3	TRBD2	TGTGCCAGCAGCCAGGATAGCGGGAGGGCCCAAGAGACCCAGTACTTC	CASSQDSGRAQETQYF
TRBJ2-5	.	TRBV5-6	TRBD2	TGTGCCAGCAGCCTGGGGACTAGGCTTGAGACCCAGTACTTC	CASSLGTRLETQYF
TRBJ2-7	.	TRBV7-9	.	.	CASSTSGGPYEQYF
TRBJ2-7	.	TRBV2	.	TGTGCCAGCAGCCCCCGGACACAAAGCTACGAGCAGTACTTC	CASSPRTQSYEQYF